These T cell receptor beta chains were read from a single sample in a study of neurological immune-mediated disorders. A single record per CDR3 protein comes from TCRdb applying MiXCR to the 5' RACE reads. This sample carries approximately 50,000 distinct CDR3 sequences, about 3.7% of them seen once, and the ten largest clones take under 6%. Input material: PBMCs. The receptor source for this set is a man aged 40-50 years with multiple sclerosis. Both conserved end residues are part of each CDR3. The D gene is left open where the match is weak. The size of a clone is reported for some rows only, either as once, few or many, or as a class for expanded clones.

V gene	clone size	J gene	D gene	CDR3 protein	CDR3 DNA
TRBV5-1	NA	TRBJ1-6	NA	CASSPEGNSPLNF	TGCGCCAGCAGCCCGGAGGGGAATTCACCCCTCAACTTT
TRBV29-1	many	TRBJ2-7	NA	CSVAGGGHGSSYEQYF	TGCAGCGTTGCGGGGGGCGGGCACGGGAGCTCCTACGAGCAGTACTTC
TRBV12-3/TRBV12-4	many	TRBJ2-7	NA	CASSPDDPRGYEQYF	TGTGCCAGCAGCCCCGATGATCCCAGGGGATACGAGCAGTACTTC
TRBV30	many	TRBJ2-7	TRBD1	CAWSVQGASYEQYF	TGTGCCTGGAGTGTGCAGGGGGCGTCCTACGAGCAGTACTTC
TRBV7-2	many	TRBJ2-2	NA	CASSLAGGKTGELFF	TGTGCCAGCAGCTTAGCGGGGGGTAAAACCGGGGAGCTGTTTTTT
TRBV19	NA	TRBJ2-3	NA	CASGDNSGDTQYF	TGTGCCAGTGGGGACAACTCAGGGGATACGCAGTATTTT
TRBV3-1	many	TRBJ1-2	NA	CASSQVGGGYTF	TGTGCCAGCAGCCAAGTTGGGGGTGGCTACACCTTC
TRBV7-2	many	TRBJ2-6	TRBD1	CASSSPMGDRRFAGANVLTF	TGTGCCAGCAGCTCCCCAATGGGGGACAGGAGGTTCGCTGGGGCCAACGTCCTGACTTTC
TRBV12-3/TRBV12-4	few	TRBJ1-1	TRBD1	CASSASWDSRRGVMNTEAFF	TGTGCCAGCAGTGCCAGCTGGGACAGTCGAAGGGGGGTGATGAACACTGAAGCTTTCTTT
TRBV27	many	TRBJ2-1	TRBD2	CASSSAGGARNEQFF	TGTGCCAGCAGTTCAGCGGGGGGGGCAAGGAATGAGCAGTTCTTC
TRBV7-9	many	TRBJ2-3	NA	CASSLGRKTGNADTQYF	TGTGCCAGCAGCTTAGGCAGGAAAACGGGGAACGCAGATACGCAGTATTTT
TRBV24-1	many	TRBJ2-3	NA	CATSDPPGTTQYF	TGTGCCACCAGTGATCCCCCGGGGACTACGCAGTATTTT
TRBV5-1	many	TRBJ1-2	NA	CASSRDRTNYGYTF	TGCGCCAGCAGCCGCGACAGGACTAACTATGGCTACACCTTC
TRBV3-1	many	TRBJ2-5	TRBD1	CASSPNRQGAGETQYF	TGTGCCAGCAGCCCTAACCGTCAGGGGGCGGGGGAGACCCAGTACTTC
TRBV20-1	many	TRBJ1-2	NA	CSARLVAGYTF	TGCAGTGCTAGGTTGGTGGCGGGCTACACCTTC
TRBV10-2	many	TRBJ2-3	TRBD1	CASSDWDRVPDTQYF	TGCGCCAGCAGTGATTGGGACAGGGTACCAGATACGCAGTATTTT
TRBV18	NA	TRBJ2-2	NA	CASSPLGASNTGELFF	TGTGCCAGCTCACCCTTAGGGGCCTCGAACACCGGGGAGCTGTTTTTT
TRBV24-1	few	TRBJ2-5	TRBD1	CATSGTGTGSETQYF	TGTGCCACCAGTGGGACCGGGACAGGGTCGGAGACCCAGTACTTC
TRBV29-1	many	TRBJ2-3	NA	CSVFGGRTDTQYF	TGCAGCGTTTTTGGGGGGAGGACAGATACGCAGTATTTT
TRBV7-9	few	TRBJ1-6	TRBD1	CASSLGDSLSPLNF	TGTGCCAGCAGCTTGGGGGACAGCCTCTCACCCCTCAACTTT
TRBV25-1	many	TRBJ2-4	TRBD1	CASSAGQGEYF	TGTGCCAGCAGTGCTGGACAGGGGGAGTACTTC
TRBV3-1	many	TRBJ1-1	NA	CASSPSGGGMNTEAFF	TGTGCCAGCAGCCCTTCCGGGGGGGGTATGAACACTGAAGCTTTCTTT
TRBV7-2	many	TRBJ2-7	TRBD2	CASSFSGDRYEQYF	TGTGCCAGCAGCTTCAGCGGGGACCGCTACGAGCAGTACTTC
TRBV20-1	many	TRBJ1-6	NA	CSARVRGLGNSPLHF	TGCAGTGCTAGAGTACGGGGTTTAGGAAATTCACCCCTCCACTTT
TRBV11-2	many	TRBJ2-7	NA	CASSLTGAYEQYF	TGTGCCAGCAGCTTAACGGGGGCCTACGAGCAGTACTTC
TRBV7-9	many	TRBJ2-7	TRBD1	CASSEQGGAGDEQYF	TGTGCCAGCAGCGAACAGGGGGGAGCCGGGGACGAGCAGTACTTC
TRBV28	many	TRBJ2-1	TRBD2	CASSSPLAGGSYNEQFF	TGTGCCAGCAGTTCGCCCCTAGCGGGGGGCTCCTACAATGAGCAGTTCTTC
TRBV29-1	many	TRBJ2-5	NA	CSVAEDYHQETQYF	TGCAGCGTTGCCGAGGACTACCATCAAGAGACCCAGTACTTC
TRBV30	many	TRBJ1-1	NA	CAWSVSWYTEAFF	TGTGCCTGGAGTGTATCTTGGTACACTGAAGCTTTCTTT
TRBV20-1	many	TRBJ2-5	TRBD2	CSPEVLAGQETQYF	TGCAGTCCCGAAGTCCTAGCGGGGCAAGAGACCCAGTACTTC
TRBV20-1	many	TRBJ1-5	TRBD1	CSARDYAGGADNQPQHF	TGCAGTGCTAGAGACTACGCAGGGGGCGCTGACAATCAGCCCCAGCATTTT
TRBV20-1	many	TRBJ1-2	NA	CSARGDYGYTF	TGCAGTGCTAGGGGGGACTATGGCTACACCTTC
TRBV20-1	many	TRBJ2-7	NA	CSAQAQRIEQYF	TGCAGTGCTCAAGCTCAGCGAATCGAGCAGTACTTC
TRBV10-3	many	TRBJ2-3	TRBD2	CAISGRGGIAGVTDTQYF	TGTGCCATCAGTGGAAGGGGCGGGATAGCGGGGGTCACAGATACGCAGTATTTT
TRBV5-1	many	TRBJ1-3	NA	CASSLSAQSGNTIYF	TGCGCCAGCAGCTTGTCGGCGCAGTCTGGAAACACCATATATTTT
TRBV20-1	many	TRBJ1-2	NA	CSARHTGATTYGYTF	TGCAGTGCTAGACATACAGGTGCTACAACCTATGGCTACACCTTC
TRBV29-1	NA	TRBJ2-1	NA	CSYRQGLDEQFF	TGCTCGTATCGGCAGGGTCTTGATGAGCAGTTCTTC
TRBV5-1	many	TRBJ2-5	TRBD2	CASSFGTSGGYQETQYF	TGCGCCAGCAGCTTCGGGACTAGCGGGGGGTACCAAGAGACCCAGTACTTC
TRBV5-1	many	TRBJ2-5	TRBD2	CASSLPRLAGGEETQYF	TGCGCCAGCAGCTTACCCCGACTAGCGGGGGGGGAAGAGACCCAGTACTTC
TRBV7-2	many	TRBJ1-5	NA	CASSTRGRLSNQPQHF	TGTGCCAGCAGCACCCGGGGACGGCTTAGCAATCAGCCCCAGCATTTT